These 23 T cell receptor beta chains were all obtained from the same sample, sequenced in a study of CD8 T cells in Susac syndrome (dated by TCRdb to the late 2010s). Library construction relied on the immunoSEQ multiplex PCR assay. RNA was extracted using the RNeasy kit, and roughly 0.45 to 1 ug of the RNA was reverse transcribed with random hexamers. TCRdb reprocessing: public reads trimmed at Q25 with fastp, clones called with MiXCR, in-frame beta chains kept. When rows share a CDR3 protein, they turn into one entry using the most common DNA and genes. Within this sample are around 130,000 distinct CDR3 sequences, with about 95% of them counted one time only. Of the sample, approximately 0.12% is held by the ten largest clones. The sequencing sample was made of CD4+ T cells from PBMCs. The receptors were sampled from a human donor in good health.

The chain recombines TRBV6-2 or TRBV6-3 with TRBJ2-2; TRBD2 is a possible D gene (5 bases). CDR1 MNHEY and CDR2 SVGEGT come from the germline V gene. This CDR3 is built from 17 residues. V gave up 0 bases and J gave up 5 bases, with 16 bases separating them. The CDR3 reads CASSYSVLALGTGELFF. The CDR3 bases are TGTGCCAGCAGTTACTCGGTTCTAGCCCTCGGGACCGGGGAGCTGTTTTTT.

The J gene is TRBJ2-7, the V gene TRBV5-1; 9 bases fit TRBD2. Germline V CDR1 and CDR2: SGHRS, YFSETQ. The CDR3 totals 16 residues. The V gene end was trimmed by 4 bases and the J gene end by 2 bases; junction bases not matched to a gene: 10. The chain's CDR3 is CASSRTGTSTTYEQYF. CDR3 sequence (DNA): TGCGCCAGCAGCCGCACGGGGACTAGCACCACCTACGAGCAGTACTTC.

The CDR3 loop is CASSLGEFYGYTF. The CDR3 coding sequence is TGTGCCAGCAGCTTAGGAGAATTCTATGGCTACACCTTC. The V and J genes are TRBV7-9 and TRBJ1-2; D not certain. The CDR3 extends over 13 amino acids. Germline CDR1 reads SEHNR; CDR2 reads FQNEAQ (reference sequence). V lost 1 base to trimming and J lost 4 bases, with 7 bases between them. The entire variable domain, with the rest obtained from reference TRBV7-9 and TRBJ1-2, is as follows: DTGVSQNPRHKITKRGQNVTFRCDPISEHNRLYWYRQTLGQGPEFLTYFQNEAQLEKSRLLSDRFSAERPKGSFSTLEIQRTEQGDSAMYLCASSLGEFYGYTFGSGTRLTVV.

The chain couples TRBV5-4 to TRBJ2-5; 10 nucleotides line up with TRBD2. The CDR3 loop spans 17 amino acids. J was trimmed by 3 bases and V by 4 bases; bases with no gene match: 12. Germline CDR1 and CDR2: SGHNT and YYREEE (reference sequence). CDR3 in DNA: TGTGCCAGCAGCCACCGTGTGGGACTAGCGATAGAAGAGACCCAGTACTTC. Amino acids: CASSHRVGLAIEETQYF.

This clonotype was seen a few times. DNA of the CDR3: TGCGCCAGCAGACGACAGGGGGACGAGCAGTACTTC. Translating it yields CASRRQGDEQYF. V and J are TRBV23-1 and TRBJ2-7; 9 positions match TRBD1. TRBV23-1 is recorded as an ORF, its role being uncertain. This CDR3 has 12 residues. J was trimmed by 5 bases and V by 6 bases; bases with no gene match: 2.

This clonotype came up once. The CDR3 coding sequence is TGCAGCGCGAACAGGGGAGGCGAGACCCAGTACTTC. Translation gives CSANRGGETQYF. V usage is TRBV29-1 and J usage is TRBJ2-5; possible D gene TRBD1, 7 bases. The V gene lost 7 bases and the J gene lost 5 bases, with 14 bases spanning the gap. From germline, CDR1 is SQVTM and CDR2 ANQGSEA. The CDR3 has 12 residues.

This clonotype was observed once. The V and J genes are TRBV2 and TRBJ2-5, with a tentative D call TRBD1 (6 bases). The CDR3 is 15 amino acids. CDR1 is SNHLY, CDR2 FYNNEI, per germline. Deletions cut 4 bases from V and 5 bases from J, with 17 bases between. In DNA, the CDR3 is TGTGCCAGCAGTGTGTTTGCAGGGGTCGGGGAGACCCAGTACTTC. It yields the protein CASSVFAGVGETQYF.

This rearrangement joins TRBV7-2 to TRBJ2-7, with TRBD2 as a possible D gene (5 bases). Germline assignment: CDR1 SGHTA and CDR2 FQGNSA. The CDR3 length is 13 residues. V gave up 7 bases and J gave up 7 bases, with 17 bases separating them. DNA for the CDR3: TGTGCCAGCACCTTCGGGGATACGCGGGAGCAGTACTTC. The encoded protein is CASTFGDTREQYF.

The genes are TRBV5-1 and TRBJ1-1; the D gene is possibly TRBD1 (5 bases). Trimming stripped 7 bases from V and 0 bases from J, with 19 bases between. The germline gives CDR1 SGHRS, CDR2 YFSETQ. This CDR3 has 16 amino acids. This chain's CDR3 is CASDPGGTFMNTEAFF. The CDR3 bases are TGCGCCAGCGACCCCGGGGGGACGTTCATGAACACTGAAGCTTTCTTT.

The chain is built from TRBV11-1 and TRBJ2-1; the match to TRBD2 covers 10 bases. Losses at the gene ends were 0 bases for V and 4 bases for J; bases not matched to a gene: 6. CDR1 and CDR2 (germline): SGHAT, FQDESV (reference sequence). The CDR3 contains 17 residues. CDR3 in DNA: TGTGCCAGCAGCTTAGCGCTATCTAGCGGGGGTTACAATGAGCAGTTCTTC. Translating it yields CASSLALSSGGYNEQFF.

The chain links TRBV6-6 to TRBJ2-2; TRBD2 is a possible D gene (5 bases). Germline V gives CDR1 MNHNY, CDR2 SVGAGI (reference sequence). CDR3 size: 15 residues. V lost 6 bases to trimming and J lost 1 base, with 12 bases between them. The CDR3 is CASSNGKENTGELFF. The CDR3 DNA sequence: TGTGCCAGCAGCAACGGGAAGGAGAACACCGGGGAGCTGTTTTTT.

The genes are TRBV28 and TRBJ2-2; perhaps TRBD2 as D (5 bases). The length of the CDR3 is 17 residues. Per the germline V gene, CDR1 is MDHEN and CDR2 is SYDVKM. V was trimmed by 7 bases and J by 1 base, leaving 19 bases between them. DNA for the CDR3: TGTGCCAGCATCCAAATTGGGCGGGCAGGGAACACCGGGGAGCTGTTTTTT. Translation gives CASIQIGRAGNTGELFF.

The chain recombines TRBV7-2 with TRBJ2-4; 7 nucleotides align to TRBD2. The CDR3 length is 14 residues. With V trimmed by 5 bases and J by 6 bases, 7 bases remained unmatched. Germline V gene sequence: CDR1 SGHTA, CDR2 FQGNSA. CDR3 nucleotides: TGTGCCAGCAGCGCTACGACTAGCTTAAACATTCAGTACTTC. Translated: CASSATTSLNIQYF.

CDR3 loop: CASSTVISGSWGTDTQYF. In DNA form, the CDR3 reads TGTGCCAGTAGTACCGTGATTAGCGGGAGTTGGGGCACAGATACGCAGTATTTT. The rearrangement uses TRBV19 and TRBJ2-3, with 9 bases aligning to TRBD2. Germline trimming cut 4 bases from V and 1 base from J; bases unmatched to any gene: 12. This CDR3 comprises 18 residues. CDR1 LNHDA and CDR2 SQIVND come from the germline V gene (reference sequence).

This clonotype has just one count. The J gene is TRBJ2-1, the V gene TRBV19, with D unclear. This CDR3 comprises 13 residues. The ends were cut back, 6 bases at V and 6 bases at J, with 12 bases in the middle. Germline-derived CDR1 and CDR2 are LNHDA and SQIVND (reference sequence). In nucleotides, the CDR3 is TGTGCCAGTAGCACCTTCGTCACCAATGAGCAGTTCTTC. Its translation is CASSTFVTNEQFF.

The V gene is TRBV19, the J gene TRBJ1-5, with D maybe TRBD1 (5 bases). V was pared by 3 bases and J by 2 bases, with 11 bases between. Germline CDR1 LNHDA, CDR2 SQIVND (reference sequence). The CDR3 consists of 15 residues. The CDR3 spells CASSIWRGGNQPQHF. The CDR3 coding sequence is TGTGCCAGTAGTATCTGGAGGGGAGGCAATCAGCCCCAGCATTTT. Looking up the rest from reference TRBV19 and TRBJ1-5 gives the full variable domain: DGGITQSPKYLFRKEGQNVTLSCEQNLNHDAMYWYRQDPGQGLRLIYYSQIVNDFQKGDIAEGYSVSREKKESFPLTVTSAQKNPTAFYLCASSIWRGGNQPQHFGDGTRLSIL.

The CDR3 region has the DNA TGTGCCAGCAGTCGTCTACAGGGCGCCGGGGAGCTGTTTTTT. It encodes CASSRLQGAGELFF. The chain recombines TRBV12-3 or TRBV12-4 with TRBJ2-2, with a tentative D call TRBD1 (6 bases). V was clipped by 5 bases and J by 6 bases, with 13 bases between them. The CDR3 spans 14 residues.

V gene TRBV20-1 combines with J gene TRBJ2-7, with TRBD1 matching 10 bases. The germline V gene has CDR1 DFQATT and CDR2 SNEGSKA (reference sequence). The CDR3 extends over 14 amino acids. Unmatched junction bases numbered 8, after V lost 7 bases and J lost 2 bases. The CDR3 loop reads CSVFRDRGTYEQYF. CDR3 nucleotide sequence: TGCAGTGTCTTCCGGGACAGGGGCACCTACGAGCAGTACTTC.

This clonotype was seen once. This chain joins TRBV4-1 and TRBJ2-3; D unresolved. Trimming cost V 7 bases and J 2 bases, with 13 bases left between them. CDR3 length: 14 residues. CDR1 MGHRA and CDR2 YSYEKL come from the germline V gene. The DNA for the CDR3 is TGCGCCAGCATGGGGAATAAGGACACAGATACGCAGTATTTT. It specifies CASMGNKDTDTQYF.

The chain joins TRBV27 to TRBJ2-7, with D possibly TRBD2 on 6 matching bases. This CDR3 has 13 amino acids. V was trimmed by 5 bases and J by 7 bases, leaving 15 bases between them. CDR1 is MNHEY and CDR2 is SMNVEV in the germline V gene (reference sequence). In DNA, the CDR3 is TGTGCCAGCAGTCCGACAGCGGCGGGGGAGCAGTACTTC. Translation gives CASSPTAAGEQYF.

The V call is TRBV28, the J call TRBJ2-5; D remains unclear. Germline CDR1 MDHEN, CDR2 SYDVKM. V lost 2 bases, J lost 5 bases, and 12 bases lay in between. This CDR3 region has 14 residues. The CDR3 sequence is CASSLGGFGETQYF. CDR3 coding DNA: TGTGCCAGCAGTTTAGGCGGTTTTGGGGAGACCCAGTACTTC.

The chain has TRBV12-3 or TRBV12-4 and TRBJ2-3; unclear D gene. The ends were cut back, 2 bases at V and 5 bases at J, with 14 bases in the middle. CDR3 length: 15 residues. CDR3 nucleotide sequence: TGTGCCAGCAGTTTAAGTCAAACCGCCGGAGATACGCAGTATTTT. Translation gives CASSLSQTAGDTQYF.

CDR3 DNA sequence: TGTGCCAGCATGGGGCCCGCTACCTACGAGCAGTACTTC. It translates to CASMGPATYEQYF. This chain links TRBV27 with TRBJ2-7, with D perhaps matching TRBD1 (5 bases). The V gene lost 7 bases and the J gene lost 2 bases, with 12 bases spanning the gap. This CDR3 comprises 13 residues. CDR1 is MNHEY and CDR2 is SMNVEV in the germline V gene (reference sequence).